This TCR beta chain was found in a study of T cells in localized non-small cell lung cancer. Study observations and caveats: Within adjacent lung there appeared a median 57 of the top 100 tumor clones. Heterogeneity within the tumor remains possible, as just one region underwent sequencing. Longer overall survival was linked to higher blood T cell density. Uninvolved adjacent lung had more T cell clonality than any other tissue, topping tumor.

The method was immunoSEQ multiplex PCR; TCRdb's version includes in-frame clones alone and lacks a portion of them. The table records about 70,000 clones, about 86% of them present only once. J was trimmed by 9 bases and V by 5 bases; bases with no gene match: 6. The CDR3 covers 15 residues. The germline CDR1 and CDR2 sequences are SGHDN and FVKESK. As concerns this clone: Its matching antigen is unknown.

The source material was peripheral blood, sampled before any cancer treatment. The source of this sequence is a male donor at least 60 years old with stage III squamous cell lung carcinoma. The genes are TRBV14 and TRBJ1-6; 11 positions match TRBD1. CDR3 in DNA: TGTGCCAGCAGCGAATGGGGGACAGGGGGTTCACCCCTCCACTTT. Protein sequence: CASSEWGTGGSPLHF.